This is a list of T cell receptor beta chains from one sample in a study of technical replicates of blood from a few donors. Data came from immunoSEQ multiplex PCR; TCRdb stores just in-frame clones and leaves some out. Of around 67,000 clones listed, roughly 95% are singletons. Sequenced material: T cells isolated from PBMCs. The source is a human donor in good health. The CDR3 runs from the conserved cysteine through the conserved F or W. D genes are given only for firm matches. Only some rows state a clone size, as once, few, many or a class for expanded clones.

J: TRBJ2-7
V: TRBV28
size: NA
D: NA
DNA: TGTGCCAGCAGCCCTGGACTCAAAACCTACGAGCAGTACTTC
CDR3: CASSPGLKTYEQYF

J: TRBJ2-7
V: TRBV11-3
size: NA
D: TRBD1
DNA: TGTGCCAGCAGCCCGACAGGGCGCGAGCAGTACTTC
CDR3: CASSPTGREQYF

J: TRBJ2-2
V: TRBV10-1
size: NA
D: TRBD2
DNA: TGCGCCAGCGGGACTACTCGTACGGGTGACACCGGGGAGCTGTTTTTT
CDR3: CASGTTRTGDTGELFF

J: TRBJ1-2
V: TRBV28
size: NA
D: NA
DNA: TGTGCCAGCAGTTTATCGGCAGGTTATGGCTACACCTTC
CDR3: CASSLSAGYGYTF

J: TRBJ2-2
V: TRBV19
size: NA
D: NA
DNA: TGTGCCAGTAGTGTCGGGACTGGCCAAAGAGAGCTGTTTTTT
CDR3: CASSVGTGQRELFF

J: TRBJ2-7
V: TRBV28
size: NA
D: NA
DNA: TGTGCCAGCAGTTTTAGGGGGTACGAGCAGTACTTC
CDR3: CASSFRGYEQYF

J: TRBJ2-5
V: TRBV14
size: NA
D: NA
DNA: TGTGCCAGCAGCCAAGTTTCGGGACTGCAAGAGACCCAGTACTTC
CDR3: CASSQVSGLQETQYF

J: TRBJ2-1
V: TRBV12-5
size: once
D: NA
DNA: TGTGCTAGTGGTTTGTCCCAGATTACGGGACTTGAGCAGTTCTTC
CDR3: CASGLSQITGLEQFF

J: TRBJ2-6
V: TRBV6-5
size: NA
D: NA
DNA: TGTGCCAGCAGTTACATTCCAGTATCTGGGGCCAACGTCCTGACTTTC
CDR3: CASSYIPVSGANVLTF

J: TRBJ2-1
V: TRBV7-9
size: NA
D: TRBD2
DNA: TGTGCCAGCAGCTTAGCGCCGGCGGGAGGGAATGAGCAGTTCTTC
CDR3: CASSLAPAGGNEQFF

J: TRBJ2-5
V: TRBV29-1
size: NA
D: NA
DNA: TGCAGCGCCCCGGGGGAGACCCAGTACTTC
CDR3: CSAPGETQYF

J: TRBJ2-3
V: TRBV29-1
size: NA
D: NA
DNA: TGCAGCGTTGATGGGGCTACGACAGATACGCAGTATTTT
CDR3: CSVDGATTDTQYF

J: TRBJ2-2
V: TRBV18
size: NA
D: NA
DNA: TGTGCCAGCTCACTACAGGTATCCGGGGAGCTGTTTTTT
CDR3: CASSLQVSGELFF

J: TRBJ2-3
V: TRBV6-9
size: NA
D: TRBD2
DNA: TGTGCCAGCAGTTATTTAGGGGAGGGTGAGGCAGATACGCAGTATTTT
CDR3: CASSYLGEGEADTQYF

J: TRBJ1-1
V: TRBV7-9
size: NA
D: TRBD1
DNA: TGTGCCAGCAGCTCCAAAGGTATATACAGGGGCAAGAACACTGAAGCTTTCTTT
CDR3: CASSSKGIYRGKNTEAFF

J: TRBJ1-1
V: TRBV9
size: NA
D: TRBD1
DNA: TGTGCCAGCAGCCCTGGGACAGGGCGCACTGAAGCTTTCTTT
CDR3: CASSPGTGRTEAFF

J: TRBJ2-3
V: TRBV9
size: NA
D: NA
DNA: TGTGCCAGCAGCGAACAGGGCCCCGATACGCAGTATTTT
CDR3: CASSEQGPDTQYF

J: TRBJ2-7
V: TRBV7-9
size: once
D: TRBD1
DNA: TGTGCCAGCAGCTTTAAGACACAGGGGGCGCCGAGGAACGAGCAGTACTTC
CDR3: CASSFKTQGAPRNEQYF

J: TRBJ2-3
V: TRBV29-1
size: NA
D: TRBD2
DNA: TGCAGCGTTGAAGATCGGCGGGAGAACACAGATACGCAGTATTTT
CDR3: CSVEDRRENTDTQYF

J: TRBJ2-3
V: TRBV7-8
size: NA
D: TRBD2
DNA: TGTGCCAGCAGCGGGGCGGGGGCAGATACGCAGTATTTT
CDR3: CASSGAGADTQYF

J: TRBJ2-3
V: TRBV2
size: NA
D: TRBD2
DNA: TGTGCCAGCAGTGAAGAGGGGAGGGGGTATTTT
CDR3: CASSEEGRGYF

J: TRBJ1-4
V: TRBV29-1
size: NA
D: TRBD1
DNA: TGCAGCCTGAAAGGGACAGCTCAGGTTGCAACTAATGAAAAACTGTTTTTT
CDR3: CSLKGTAQVATNEKLFF

J: TRBJ2-3
V: TRBV7-9
size: NA
D: NA
DNA: TGTGCCACCCAGGGTGGCGGGATGACAGATACGCAGTATTTT
CDR3: CATQGGGMTDTQYF

J: TRBJ2-3
V: TRBV7-9
size: NA
D: TRBD1
DNA: TGTGCCAGCAGCCCCGGACAGGGGACAGATACGCAGTATTTT
CDR3: CASSPGQGTDTQYF

J: TRBJ1-2
V: TRBV19
size: NA
D: TRBD1
DNA: TGTGCCAGTAGAGTCGGACAGGGTGGGGGCTATGGCTACACCTTC
CDR3: CASRVGQGGGYGYTF

J: TRBJ2-1
V: TRBV4-1
size: NA
D: NA
DNA: TGCGCCAGCAGCCCCGGAGGGGGCCTCGGGGGAAATGAGCAGTTCTTC
CDR3: CASSPGGGLGGNEQFF

J: TRBJ1-1
V: TRBV6-1
size: NA
D: NA
DNA: TGTGCCAGCAGTGAAGCGGGGACATCTGAAGCTTTCTTT
CDR3: CASSEAGTSEAFF

J: TRBJ1-5
V: TRBV7-9
size: NA
D: NA
DNA: TGTGCCAGCAGTCCGGACAGTAGGCATCAGCCCCAGCATTTT
CDR3: CASSPDSRHQPQHF

J: TRBJ1-5
V: TRBV12-5
size: once
D: TRBD1
DNA: TGTGCTAGTGGTCCCGGGACAGGGGGCAACTATAGCAATCAGCCCCAGCATTTT
CDR3: CASGPGTGGNYSNQPQHF

J: TRBJ2-7
V: TRBV4-1
size: NA
D: NA
DNA: TGCGCCAGCAGCCAACGGGTCGGCGTATACGAGCAGTACTTC
CDR3: CASSQRVGVYEQYF

J: TRBJ2-7
V: TRBV7-3
size: NA
D: NA
DNA: TGTGCCAGCAGCCCAACAAGAGACAGCTCCTACGAGCAGTACTTC
CDR3: CASSPTRDSSYEQYF

J: TRBJ1-5
V: TRBV6-1
size: NA
D: TRBD1
DNA: TGTGCCAGCAGCTTCGACAGGGGGTTACTTTTAACCCAGCATTTT
CDR3: CASSFDRGLLLTQHF

J: TRBJ1-2
V: TRBV14
size: NA
D: NA
DNA: TGTGCCAGCAGCCATGGGGGAGGACCTTATGGCTACACCTTC
CDR3: CASSHGGGPYGYTF

J: TRBJ1-2
V: TRBV27
size: NA
D: NA
DNA: TGTGCCAGCAGTTTATCAGGGGGCTATGGCTACACCTTC
CDR3: CASSLSGGYGYTF

J: TRBJ2-7
V: TRBV5-4
size: NA
D: TRBD2
DNA: TGTGCCAGCAGTCTGGCACTAGCGGGGGGGACCGAGCAGTACTTC
CDR3: CASSLALAGGTEQYF

J: TRBJ2-1
V: TRBV7-9
size: few
D: TRBD2
DNA: TGTGCCAGCAGATCCGGGACTAGCTCCTACAATGAGCAGTTCTTC
CDR3: CASRSGTSSYNEQFF

J: TRBJ2-2
V: TRBV5-1
size: NA
D: TRBD1
DNA: TGCGCCAGCAGCCAGTGGACAGGTGGTCCCGGGGAGCTGTTTTTT
CDR3: CASSQWTGGPGELFF

J: TRBJ2-2
V: TRBV2
size: NA
D: TRBD1
DNA: TGTGCCAGCAGTGACCCCCGGGACAGGGGGATCGGGGAGCTGTTTTTT
CDR3: CASSDPRDRGIGELFF

J: TRBJ1-4
V: TRBV4-1
size: NA
D: TRBD1
DNA: TGCGCCAGCAGCCAAGGAACGTATGCAGGACAGGGGTGGGAAAAACTGTTTTTT
CDR3: CASSQGTYAGQGWEKLFF

J: TRBJ1-5
V: TRBV6-5
size: once
D: NA
DNA: TGTGCCAGCAGTTCTATGGAGGGGTTTCAGCCCCAGCATTTT
CDR3: CASSSMEGFQPQHF

J: TRBJ1-2
V: TRBV6-1
size: NA
D: NA
DNA: TGTGCCAGCAGTGGAACAGGGACCTATGGCTACACCTTC
CDR3: CASSGTGTYGYTF

J: TRBJ1-3
V: TRBV6-6
size: NA
D: NA
DNA: TGTGCCAGCACGGAGGGACGTGGAAACACCATATATTTT
CDR3: CASTEGRGNTIYF

J: TRBJ2-2
V: TRBV10-1
size: NA
D: NA
DNA: TGCGCCAGCGGTTCAACATATAACACCGGGGAGCTGTTTTTT
CDR3: CASGSTYNTGELFF

J: TRBJ2-1
V: TRBV7-9
size: NA
D: TRBD2
DNA: TGTGCCAGCAGCTTACTAGCGGGAGGTTACAATGAGCAGTTCTTC
CDR3: CASSLLAGGYNEQFF

J: TRBJ2-1
V: TRBV10-3
size: once
D: TRBD1
DNA: TGTGCCATCAGTGGTCCAGGACAGGGTTATGAGCAGTTCTTC
CDR3: CAISGPGQGYEQFF

J: TRBJ2-7
V: TRBV15
size: NA
D: NA
DNA: TGTGCCACCAGCGGTGGGGGGGGCCGGTACGAGCAGTACTTC
CDR3: CATSGGGGRYEQYF

J: TRBJ2-7
V: TRBV19
size: NA
D: NA
DNA: TGTGCCACTCGAACGACAGGCTACGAGCAGTACTTC
CDR3: CATRTTGYEQYF

J: TRBJ1-2
V: TRBV7-6
size: NA
D: NA
DNA: TGTGCCAGCAGCTTAAGCCAGGGCGACTATGGCTACACCTTC
CDR3: CASSLSQGDYGYTF

J: TRBJ1-2
V: TRBV7-6
size: NA
D: NA
DNA: TGTGCCAGCAGAGGTTCGGGAAACTATGGCTACACCTTC
CDR3: CASRGSGNYGYTF